The 16 T cell receptor beta chains below all came from one sample that was sequenced in a study of T cell responses to AZD1222 COVID-19 vaccine. Method: immunoSEQ multiplex PCR; TCRdb's copy keeps in-frame clones and lacks some. The sample has about 190,000 clones; roughly 90% are singletons. The specimen was peripheral blood, collected on day 0 of AZD1222 vaccination. The source of these receptors is an adult in good health.

V is TRBV9 and J is TRBJ2-5; TRBD2 might be the D (6 bases). The CDR3 is 16 amino acids. The germline V gene has CDR1 SGDLS and CDR2 YYNGEE. The V gene lost 3 bases and the J gene lost 0 bases, with 15 bases spanning the gap. For the CDR3, the DNA is TGTGCCAGCAGCGGACGTAGCGGAAGGTACCAAGAGACCCAGTACTTC. Translating gives CASSGRSGRYQETQYF.

V is TRBV16 and J is TRBJ2-1; 10 bases line up with TRBD2. With 2 bases clipped from V and 6 bases from J, the junction kept 4 bases outside the gene matches. CDR1 is KGHSY and CDR2 is FQNENV in the germline V gene. The CDR3 length is 15 residues. The chain's CDR3 is CASSQDLAGVNEQFF. CDR3 coding DNA: TGTGCCAGCAGCCAAGATCTAGCGGGGGTCAATGAGCAGTTCTTC.

As to this clone: The sample has other DNA sequences that encode this CDR3 too. The chain links TRBV9 to TRBJ2-7; 7 nucleotides match TRBD2. The CDR3 runs to 14 residues. Trimming took 0 bases from V and 0 from J; bases not matched to a gene: 0. The germline V gene has CDR1 SGDLS and CDR2 YYNGEE. The CDR3 nucleotides read TGTGCCAGCAGCGTAGGCGGGAGCTCCTACGAGCAGTACTTC. Its translation is CASSVGGSSYEQYF.

The chain combines TRBV29-1 with TRBJ1-2, with unresolved D. Germline values: CDR1 SQVTM, CDR2 ANQGSEA. V lost 0 bases and J lost 2, with 10 bases in between. The CDR3 consists of 14 residues. CDR3 protein: CSVEDQAVNYGYTF. CDR3 sequence (DNA): TGCAGCGTTGAAGATCAGGCAGTCAACTATGGCTACACCTTC. Using reference TRBV29-1 and TRBJ1-2 for the parts outside the CDR3, the full variable domain is SAVISQKPSRDICQRGTSLTIQCQVDSQVTMMFWYRQQPGQSLTLIATANQGSEATYESGFVIDKFPISRPNLTFSTLTVSNMSPEDSSIYLCSVEDQAVNYGYTFGSGTRLTVV.

Here the CDR3 reads CASRSGGGTYEQYF. The CDR3 DNA is TGTGCCAGCAGAAGCGGGGGTGGAACCTACGAGCAGTACTTC. This rearrangement joins TRBV28 to TRBJ2-7; TRBD2 matches at 8 bases. The V gene's germline CDR1 is MDHEN and CDR2 SYDVKM. This CDR3 has 14 residues. V lost 6 bases, J lost 2 bases, and 6 bases stayed unmatched.

The chain recombines TRBV27 with TRBJ1-4; D is unresolved. The CDR3 contains 13 residues. In germline, CDR1 is MNHEY, CDR2 SMNVEV (reference sequence). Deletions cut 5 bases from V and 8 bases from J, with 12 bases between. For the CDR3, the DNA is TGTGCCAGCAGTGACGCGGGCGAGGAAAAACTGTTTTTT. Amino acids: CASSDAGEEKLFF.

The rearrangement uses TRBV1 and TRBJ2-7; the table calls TRBD2, which could not be checked here. TRBV1 is marked as a pseudogene. This CDR3 spans 15 amino acids. In nucleotides, the CDR3 is TGCACCAGCAGCCAGGCGGACTGCGCCCCCGGCGAGCAGTACTTC. The encoded protein is CTSSQADCAPGEQYF.

This chain connects TRBV5-1 to TRBJ2-1, with D possibly being TRBD2 (6 bases). Germline V gene data show CDR1 as SGHRS and CDR2 as YFSETQ. The CDR3 spans 13 residues. V lost 4 bases, J lost 4 bases, and 9 bases lay in between. CDR3 in amino acids: CASSVGLYNEQFF. As DNA, the CDR3 is TGCGCCAGCAGCGTGGGACTTTACAATGAGCAGTTCTTC. The full variable domain, rest sourced from reference TRBV5-1 and TRBJ2-1, is KAGVTQTPRYLIKTRGQQVTLSCSPISGHRSVSWYQQTPGQGLQFLFEYFSETQRNKGNFPGRFSGRQFSNSRSEMNVSTLELGDSALYLCASSVGLYNEQFFGPGTRLTVL.

The gene calls are TRBV6-2 or TRBV6-3 and TRBJ1-1; D gene ambiguous. The length of the CDR3 is 15 residues. Germline V gene data show CDR1 as MNHEY and CDR2 as SVGEGT. V was cut by 2 bases and J by 4 bases, with 14 bases left in between. The CDR3, as DNA: TGTGCCAGCAGTTACGAGGTCAGAACGGGCACTGAAGCTTTCTTT. Amino acids: CASSYEVRTGTEAFF.

V usage is TRBV19 and J usage is TRBJ1-1; TRBD1 agrees at 8 bases. V lost 5 bases, J lost 1 base, and 6 bases stayed unmatched. The CDR3 totals 15 residues. Germline assignment: CDR1 LNHDA and CDR2 SQIVND (reference sequence). CDR3 nucleotides: TGTGCCAGTAGTGGGGCGGGACAGGAGAACACTGAAGCTTTCTTT. Translation gives CASSGAGQENTEAFF.

The rearrangement joins TRBV10-1 to TRBJ2-3; tentative D call: TRBD1 (6 bases). Trimming left V 5 bases short and J 6 bases short, with 12 bases between. Germline CDR1 reads WNHNN; CDR2 reads SYGVQD (reference sequence). This CDR3 has 13 residues. CDR3: CASSKDSQDTQYF. CDR3 bases: TGCGCCAGCAGTAAGGACAGTCAGGATACGCAGTATTTT.

V is TRBV7-8 and J is TRBJ1-2; D gene ambiguous. The germline V gene encodes CDR1 SGHVS and CDR2 FQNEAQ. The V end lost 4 bases, the J end lost 5 bases, and 17 bases lay between the germline ends. The CDR3 extends over 15 amino acids. The CDR3 protein is CASSSRSYTRYGYTF. CDR3 nucleotides: TGTGCCAGCAGCTCCCGCTCATACACTCGATATGGCTACACCTTC.

This clone was counted once. The chain links TRBV10-3 to TRBJ2-7, with a possible D match to TRBD2 (6 bases). In germline, CDR1 is ENHRY, CDR2 SYGVKD. V lost 10 bases and J lost 2, with 12 bases in between. This CDR3 spans 12 amino acids. In DNA form, the CDR3 reads TGTGCCACTAACGGGGGTCCCTACGAGCAGTACTTC. The encoded protein is CATNGGPYEQYF.

As concerns this clone: Mismatch with germline at one junction end may stem from a read error. This chain connects TRBV7-7 to TRBJ2-5; D may be TRBD2 (5 bases). The CDR3 has 13 residues. Germline V CDR1 and CDR2: SSHAT, FNYEAQ (reference sequence). The CDR3 DNA reads TGTGCTAGCAGCGGAGCCCCACAAGAGACCCAGTACTTC. It translates to CASSGAPQETQYF.

DNA of the CDR3: TGCGCCACCAGAAAAGGACAGGGCCTCTATGGCTACACCTTC. Amino acids: CATRKGQGLYGYTF. V and J are TRBV10-2 and TRBJ1-2; 8 nucleotides align to TRBD1. This CDR3 is 14 amino acids long. The ends lost 10 bases at V and 4 bases at J; junction bases unmatched: 11. Per the germline V gene, CDR1 is WSHSY and CDR2 is SAAADI.

The V gene is TRBV19, the J gene TRBJ1-5; D is undetermined. Trimming pared 7 bases from V and 7 bases from J, leaving 17 bases between. In germline, CDR1 is LNHDA, CDR2 SQIVND (reference sequence). The CDR3 spans 14 residues. The CDR3 here is CASMVRGLEQPQHF. CDR3 DNA sequence: TGTGCCAGTATGGTTCGGGGTTTGGAACAGCCCCAGCATTTT.